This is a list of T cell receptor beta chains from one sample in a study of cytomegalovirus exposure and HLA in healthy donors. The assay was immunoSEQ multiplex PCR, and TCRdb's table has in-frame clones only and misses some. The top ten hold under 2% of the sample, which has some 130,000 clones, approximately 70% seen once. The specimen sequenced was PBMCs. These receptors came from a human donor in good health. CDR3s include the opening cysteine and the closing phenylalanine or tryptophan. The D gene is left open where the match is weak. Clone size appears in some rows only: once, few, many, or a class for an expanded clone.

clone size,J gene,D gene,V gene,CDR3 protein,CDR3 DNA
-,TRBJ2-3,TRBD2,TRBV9,CASSVTSGSQSTDTQYF,TGTGCCAGCAGCGTAACTAGCGGGAGTCAAAGTACAGATACGCAGTATTTT
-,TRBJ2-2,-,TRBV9,CASSVGGLGTGELFF,TGTGCCAGCAGCGTAGGGGGGCTTGGCACCGGGGAGCTGTTTTTT
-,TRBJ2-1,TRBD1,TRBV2,CASRADRGWINEQFF,TGTGCCAGCAGAGCCGACAGGGGATGGATAAATGAGCAGTTCTTC
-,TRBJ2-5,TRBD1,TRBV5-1,CASSLQGGGSQETQYF,TGCGCCAGCAGCTTGCAAGGGGGCGGTTCCCAAGAGACCCAGTACTTC
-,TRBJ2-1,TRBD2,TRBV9,CASSVAGLAGGSSYNEQFF,TGTGCCAGCAGCGTAGCGGGACTAGCGGGAGGGAGCTCCTACAATGAGCAGTTCTTC
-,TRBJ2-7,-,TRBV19,CASSTGPEQYF,TGTGCCAGTAGTACTGGCCCCGAGCAGTACTTC
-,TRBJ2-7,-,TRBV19,CASTIASQGSHEQYF,TGTGCCAGTACTATCGCCTCCCAGGGGTCCCACGAGCAGTACTTC
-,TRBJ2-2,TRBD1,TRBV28,CASSFQTGWTGELFF,TGTGCCAGCAGTTTCCAGACAGGGTGGACCGGGGAGCTGTTTTTT
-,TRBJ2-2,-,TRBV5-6,CASSLPGSTGELFF,TGTGCCAGCAGCTTGCCAGGCAGCACCGGGGAGCTGTTTTTT
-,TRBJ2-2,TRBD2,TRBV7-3,CASSPGLAGGTGELFF,TGTGCCAGCAGCCCCGGACTAGCGGGAGGAACCGGGGAGCTGTTTTTT
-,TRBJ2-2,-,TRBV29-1,CSVEGQGTGELFF,TGCAGCGTTGAGGGGCAAGGCACCGGGGAGCTGTTTTTT
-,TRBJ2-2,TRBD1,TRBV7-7,CASSRNRGHTGELFF,TGTGCCAGCAGCAGAAACAGGGGGCACACCGGGGAGCTGTTTTTT
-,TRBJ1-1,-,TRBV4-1,CASSRPDSPPEAFF,TGCGCCAGCAGCCGACCAGACAGTCCCCCTGAAGCTTTCTTT
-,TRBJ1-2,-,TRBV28,CASSHAQGNGYGYTF,TGTGCCAGCAGCCACGCCCAGGGAAACGGCTATGGCTACACCTTC
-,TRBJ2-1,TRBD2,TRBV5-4,CASSSGLAGDNEQFF,TGTGCCAGCAGCTCCGGACTAGCGGGAGATAATGAGCAGTTCTTC
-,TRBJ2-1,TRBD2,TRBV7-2,CASSSQAGRSRFYNEQFF,TGTGCCAGCAGCTCTCAAGCGGGGCGGTCCCGTTTCTACAATGAGCAGTTCTTC
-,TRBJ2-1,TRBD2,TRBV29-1,CSARGLGNEQFF,TGCAGCGCGCGGGGGTTGGGCAATGAGCAGTTCTTC
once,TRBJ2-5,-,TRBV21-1,CASTLEVRETQYF,TGTGCCAGCACCCTAGAGGTACGAGAGACCCAGTACTTC
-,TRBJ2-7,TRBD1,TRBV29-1,CSVVGQGGRNEQYF,TGCAGCGTTGTTGGACAGGGGGGAAGAAACGAGCAGTACTTC
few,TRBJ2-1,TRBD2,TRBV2,CAARLAGVNEQFF,TGTGCCGCACGACTAGCGGGAGTAAATGAGCAGTTCTTC
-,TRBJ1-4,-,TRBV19,CASSQGRPNEKLFF,TGTGCCAGTAGTCAAGGGAGACCGAATGAAAAACTGTTTTTT
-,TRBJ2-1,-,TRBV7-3,CASSSDSVNEQFF,TGTGCCAGCAGCTCGGACAGTGTCAATGAGCAGTTCTTC
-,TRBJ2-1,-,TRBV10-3,CATGEGYGSSYNEQFF,TGTGCCACCGGGGAAGGATACGGCAGCTCCTACAATGAGCAGTTCTTC
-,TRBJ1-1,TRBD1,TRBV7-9,CASSSPGGRYTEAFF,TGTGCCAGCAGCTCACCAGGGGGCAGGTACACTGAAGCTTTCTTT
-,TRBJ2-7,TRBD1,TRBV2,CASSGLTGENGYEQYF,TGTGCCAGCAGTGGACTAACAGGGGAAAACGGCTACGAGCAGTACTTC
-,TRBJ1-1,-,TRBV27,CASSLNGGNTEAFF,TGTGCCAGCAGTCTCAACGGGGGGAACACTGAAGCTTTCTTT
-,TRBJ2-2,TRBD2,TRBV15,CATEGLAGAGGELFF,TGTGCCACCGAAGGACTAGCGGGAGCCGGCGGGGAGCTGTTTTTT
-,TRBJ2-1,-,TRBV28,CASTAGTYNEQFF,TGTGCCAGCACGGCGGGAACCTACAATGAGCAGTTCTTC
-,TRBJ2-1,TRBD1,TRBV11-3,CASSPRTGGAGDEQFF,TGTGCCAGCAGCCCACGGACAGGGGGCGCAGGCGATGAGCAGTTCTTC
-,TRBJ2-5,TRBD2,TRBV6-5,CASLAGGTQYF,TGTGCCAGCCTAGCGGGGGGTACCCAGTACTTC
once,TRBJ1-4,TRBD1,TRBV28,CASSRIGQGGEKLFF,TGTGCCAGCAGCCGAATCGGACAGGGGGGTGAAAAACTGTTTTTT
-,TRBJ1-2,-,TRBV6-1,CASAEMRGYTF,TGTGCCAGCGCAGAAATGAGGGGCTACACCTTC
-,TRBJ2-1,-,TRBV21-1,CASSKVSFQGAENEQFF,TGTGCCAGCAGCAAAGTGTCCTTCCAGGGGGCGGAAAATGAGCAGTTCTTC
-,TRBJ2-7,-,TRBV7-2,CASSFGDYIYEQYF,TGTGCCAGCAGCTTTGGTGACTACATCTACGAGCAGTACTTC
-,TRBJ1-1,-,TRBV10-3,CAISDRLNTEAFF,TGTGCCATCAGTGACCGTTTGAACACTGAAGCTTTCTTT
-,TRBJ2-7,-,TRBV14,CASSQGQLVYEQYF,TGTGCCAGCAGCCAAGGACAGCTGGTTTACGAGCAGTACTTC
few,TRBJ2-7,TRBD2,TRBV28,CASVGRETYEQYF,TGTGCCAGCGTTGGGCGGGAGACCTACGAGCAGTACTTC
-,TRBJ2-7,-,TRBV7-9,CASSSTQVSEQYF,TGTGCCAGCAGCTCAACTCAGGTATCCGAGCAGTACTTC
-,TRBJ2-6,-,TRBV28,CASSPGGSGANVLTF,TGTGCCAGCAGTCCCGGGGGCTCTGGGGCCAACGTCCTGACTTTC
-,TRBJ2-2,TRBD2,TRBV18,CASSPPLAGGTGELFF,TGTGCCAGCTCACCACCCTTAGCGGGAGGCACCGGGGAGCTGTTTTTT
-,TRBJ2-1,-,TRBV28,CASRSGQGLHNEQFF,TGTGCCAGCAGATCAGGACAGGGACTACACAATGAGCAGTTCTTC
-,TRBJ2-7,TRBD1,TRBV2,CASRLTGTSPYEQYF,TGTGCCAGCAGGTTGACAGGGACCTCTCCCTACGAGCAGTACTTC
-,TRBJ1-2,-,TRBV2,CASNLMGRNENGYTF,TGTGCCAGCAATCTGATGGGGCGTAATGAGAATGGCTACACCTTC
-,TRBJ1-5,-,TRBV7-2,CASSSTGLSNQPQHF,TGTGCCAGCAGCTCAACAGGGTTGAGCAATCAGCCCCAGCATTTT
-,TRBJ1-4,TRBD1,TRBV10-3,CAIRDPGQGDEKLFF,TGTGCCATCAGAGACCCGGGACAGGGGGATGAAAAACTGTTTTTT
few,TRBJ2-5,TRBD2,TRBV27,CASSLSREGETQYF,TGTGCCAGCAGTTTATCCCGGGAGGGAGAGACCCAGTACTTC
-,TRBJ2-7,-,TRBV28,CASTYSSYEQYF,TGTGCCAGCACCTATAGCTCCTACGAGCAGTACTTC
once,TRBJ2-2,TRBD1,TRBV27,CASRGTVTTNTGELFF,TGTGCCAGCAGGGGGACAGTCACGACGAACACCGGGGAGCTGTTTTTT
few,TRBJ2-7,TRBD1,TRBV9,CASSGPGTGGSYEQYF,TGTGCCAGCAGCGGCCCGGGGACAGGGGGCTCCTACGAGCAGTACTTC
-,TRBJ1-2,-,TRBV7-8,CASTEGGRRFDGYTF,TGTGCCAGCACCGAAGGTGGGAGGAGGTTTGATGGCTACACCTTC
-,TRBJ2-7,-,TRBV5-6,CASSLVSQSEYF,TGTGCCAGCAGCTTGGTTAGCCAAAGTGAGTACTTC
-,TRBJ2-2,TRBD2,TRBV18,CASSPVAGDTGELFF,TGTGCCAGCTCACCAGTAGCGGGAGACACCGGGGAGCTGTTTTTT
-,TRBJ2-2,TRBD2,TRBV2,CASTGERGAGNTGELFF,TGTGCCAGCACCGGAGAGCGGGGGGCGGGGAACACCGGGGAGCTGTTTTTT